Below are 32 T cell receptor beta chains sequenced from a single sample in a study of OX40 agonist ivuxolimab in advanced cancers. TCRdb's copy holds only in-frame clones and misses some; the assay was immunoSEQ multiplex PCR. The sample includes 55,000 to 70,000 clones, around 86% of them seen just once. The sequences come from CD4+ or CD8+ T cells sorted from blood, collected in a trial of the OX40 agonist ivuxolimab. All receptors derive from an adult with an advanced solid tumor such as melanoma, head and neck, liver or kidney cancer.

The rearrangement uses TRBV30 and TRBJ1-1; D gene uncertain. The V end was cut by 5 bases, the J end by 1 base, with 2 bases between. From germline, CDR1 is GTSNPN and CDR2 SVGIG (reference sequence). This CDR3 region has 10 residues. In nucleotides, the CDR3 is TGTGCCTGGGGGAACACTGAAGCTTTCTTT. Residues: CAWGNTEAFF. Supplemented by reference TRBV30 and TRBJ1-1, the full variable domain reads SQTIHQWPATLVQPVGSPLSLECTVEGTSNPNLYWYRQAAGRGLQLLFYSVGIGQISSEVPQNLSASRPQDRQFILSSKKLLLSDSGFYLCAWGNTEAFFGQGTRLTVV.

The V and J genes are TRBV28 and TRBJ1-6; the D is unclear. The CDR3 is 15 residues long. Trimming left V 6 bases short and J 3 bases short, with 12 bases between. Germline V gives CDR1 MDHEN, CDR2 SYDVKM. The CDR3 loop reads CASRVSRNYNSPLHF. The CDR3 coding sequence is TGTGCCAGCAGGGTCTCCCGAAACTATAATTCACCCCTCCACTTT.

V and J are TRBV4-1 and TRBJ2-1, with 11 bases matching TRBD1. CDR1 MGHRA and CDR2 YSYEKL come from the germline V gene. This CDR3 is 15 amino acids long. Trimming removed 6 bases from V and 7 bases from J; junction bases left unmatched: 8. The CDR3 DNA reads TGCGCCAGCAGTCCCGGGACAGGGGGTCGGAATGAGCAGTTCTTC. Translated, it gives CASSPGTGGRNEQFF.

This clone was seen just once. The junction departs from germline at one end; a sequencing error may be responsible. This sequence joins TRBV11-2 and TRBJ2-7, with D maybe TRBD2 (5 bases). Germline lookup yields CDR1 SGHAT and CDR2 FQNNGV. The CDR3 has 11 amino acids. CDR3 in DNA: TGTGCCAGCAGCTTATTTGGACTTCCCCACTTC. Translated, it gives CASSLFGLPHF. The variable domain in full, completed from reference TRBV11-2 and TRBJ2-7, reads EAGVAQSPRYKIIEKRQSVAFWCNPISGHATLYWYQQILGQGPKLLIQFQNNGVVDDSQLPKDRFSAERLKGVDSTLKIQPAKLEDSAVYLCASSLFGLPHFGPGTRLTVT.

J is TRBJ2-2 and V is TRBV7-8; D remains unclear. CDR1 and CDR2 from the germline V gene are SGHVS and FQNEAQ. V lost 6 bases to trimming and J lost 1 base, with 9 bases between them. This CDR3 is 14 amino acids long. CDR3 in DNA: TGTGCCAGCAGTACAAATATGAACACCGGGGAGCTGTTTTTT. Protein sequence: CASSTNMNTGELFF.

The CDR3 loop is CASNGQGYGYTF. DNA for the CDR3: TGTGCCAGCAACGGACAGGGATATGGCTACACCTTC. The chain combines TRBV6-5 with TRBJ1-2, with TRBD1 matching over 8 bases. The CDR3 sequence is 12 residues long. The V segment lost 7 bases and the J segment 5 bases; nucleotides outside the gene matches: 3. Germline V lookup: CDR1 MNHEY, CDR2 SVGAGI.

The CDR3 loop reads CASSLEPHQPQHF. In DNA, the CDR3 is TGTGCCAGCAGCTTAGAGCCTCATCAGCCCCAGCATTTT. This chain links TRBV7-8 with TRBJ1-5, with D unclear. The CDR3 consists of 13 residues. The germline V gene encodes CDR1 SGHVS and CDR2 FQNEAQ. Trimming took off 1 base at V and 5 bases at J, with 6 bases between the two ends.

V is TRBV10-1 and J is TRBJ1-1, with D maybe TRBD1 (6 bases). Germline assignment: CDR1 WNHNN and CDR2 SYGVQD (reference sequence). This CDR3 has 14 residues. Trimming removed 2 bases from V and 6 bases from J, with 13 bases in between. CDR3 nucleotide sequence: TGCGCCAGCAGTGAGGATAGCAGGGGTCCTGAAGCTTTCTTT. Protein: CASSEDSRGPEAFF.

The gene calls are TRBV4-1 and TRBJ2-7; D remains unclear. From germline, CDR1 is MGHRA and CDR2 YSYEKL. The ends were cut back, 4 bases at V and 7 bases at J, with 14 bases in the middle. This CDR3 comprises 13 residues. This CDR3 is CASSRAVFLEQYF. The CDR3 nucleotides are TGCGCCAGCAGCCGGGCCGTCTTCCTAGAGCAGTACTTC.

The chain uses TRBV5-6 and TRBJ2-5; possibly TRBD1 or TRBD2 for D (5 bases each). The V gene lost 7 bases and the J gene lost 9 bases, with 22 bases spanning the gap. Germline loops: CDR1 SGHDT, CDR2 YYEEEE. The CDR3 loop spans 14 amino acids. The CDR3 sequence: CASGLGTTLGAQYF. CDR3 nucleotides: TGTGCCAGCGGGTTAGGGACGACCCTCGGCGCCCAGTACTTC.

The gene calls are TRBV5-1 and TRBJ1-4; 10 nucleotides match TRBD1. This CDR3 is 17 amino acids long. CDR1 and CDR2 (germline): SGHRS, YFSETQ. V was clipped by 3 bases and J by 6 bases; unmatched bases: 11. In DNA, the CDR3 is TGCGCCAGCAGCTACGGACAGGGGGGAAGTTTGGATGAAAAACTGTTTTTT. It is translated as CASSYGQGGSLDEKLFF.

The chain employs TRBV6-5 and TRBJ1-1; D remains ambiguous. V was trimmed by 7 bases and J by 5 bases, leaving 17 bases between them. Germline assignment: CDR1 MNHEY and CDR2 SVGAGI. This CDR3 region has 14 residues. The chain's CDR3 is CASITTGLRTEAFF. CDR3 DNA sequence: TGTGCCAGCATCACCACGGGGTTAAGGACTGAAGCTTTCTTT.

This clone has only one observation. The rearrangement links TRBV28 to TRBJ2-3, with unresolved D. V gave up 1 base and J gave up 5 bases, with 19 bases separating them. The CDR3 length is 17 residues. Germline lookup yields CDR1 MDHEN and CDR2 SYDVKM. The DNA for the CDR3 is TGTGCCAGCAGTTTATTTTTTACCGCCCGAACGAAAGATACGCAGTATTTT. It is translated as CASSLFFTARTKDTQYF.

This clone occurred a few times. DNA of the CDR3: TGTGCCAGCAGTGGGACGGGGGTTGACTATGGCTACACCTTC. This codes for CASSGTGVDYGYTF. V usage is TRBV28 and J usage is TRBJ1-2; D might be TRBD1 (5 bases). Trimming removed 5 bases from V and 3 bases from J, with 13 bases in between. This CDR3 contains 14 residues. Germline CDR1 MDHEN, CDR2 SYDVKM.

Note on this clone: Other DNA sequences from this sample encode an identical CDR3 as well. The rearrangement uses TRBV29-1 and TRBJ2-7, with D maybe TRBD2 (7 bases). V was pared by 4 bases and J by 6 bases, with 16 bases between. Looked up from germline, CDR1 is SQVTM and CDR2 is ANQGSEA. The CDR3 has 13 residues. CDR3 residues: CSVVGGATIEQYF. CDR3 coding DNA: TGCAGCGTTGTGGGGGGGGCTACGATCGAGCAGTACTTC.

V gene TRBV9 combines with J gene TRBJ1-3; D not certain. The ends were cut back, 0 bases at V and 0 bases at J, with 7 bases in the middle. Looked up from germline, CDR1 is SGDLS and CDR2 is YYNGEE. This CDR3 has 15 amino acids. CDR3 in DNA: TGTGCCAGCAGCGTAGGCACGCTCTCTGGAAACACCATATATTTT. Translating gives CASSVGTLSGNTIYF.

V usage is TRBV5-6 and J usage is TRBJ2-2; D call uncertain. Per the germline V gene, CDR1 is SGHDT and CDR2 is YYEEEE. This CDR3 has 16 residues. V lost 5 bases to trimming and J lost 4 bases, with 18 bases between them. CDR3 loop: CASSTVRLNSTGELFF. The CDR3, as DNA: TGTGCCAGCAGTACCGTTCGGCTAAATAGCACCGGGGAGCTGTTTTTT. The entire variable domain, with the rest obtained from reference TRBV5-6 and TRBJ2-2, is as follows: DAGVTQSPTHLIKTRGQQVTLRCSPKSGHDTVSWYQQALGQGPQFIFQYYEEEERQRGNFPDRFSGHQFPNYSSELNVNALLLGDSALYLCASSTVRLNSTGELFFGEGSRLTVL.

The J gene is TRBJ1-1, the V gene TRBV6-6, with D possibly TRBD1 on 5 matching bases. Trimming took off 6 bases at V and 3 bases at J, with 14 bases between the two ends. Per germline, CDR1 MNHNY and CDR2 SVGAGI (reference sequence). The CDR3 contains 14 residues. CDR3: CASSYDSKYTEAFF. CDR3 DNA sequence: TGTGCCAGCAGCTATGACAGCAAGTACACTGAAGCTTTCTTT.

The chain joins TRBV6-1 to TRBJ1-5; 9 bases map to TRBD1. The trim removed 2 bases at V and 7 bases at J, leaving 9 bases unmatched. Germline V gene data show CDR1 as MNHNS and CDR2 as SASEGT. The CDR3 covers 16 residues. The CDR3 DNA is TGTGCCAGCAGTGAATATGGGACAGGGATGTTGCAGCCCCAGCATTTT. The encoded protein is CASSEYGTGMLQPQHF.

V gene TRBV9 combines with J gene TRBJ2-7, with a possible D match to TRBD2 (6 bases). The CDR3 consists of 13 residues. Germline CDR1 and CDR2: SGDLS and YYNGEE. With 4 bases removed from V and 1 base from J, the gap between germline ends came to 9 bases. CDR3 nucleotide sequence: TGTGCCAGCAGCCCGGGACTGTCCTACGAGCAGTACTTC. The encoded protein is CASSPGLSYEQYF.

V is TRBV4-2 and J is TRBJ2-5; 12 positions agree with TRBD2. The germline V gene encodes CDR1 LGHNA and CDR2 YNFKEQ. The V segment lost 2 bases and the J segment 5 bases; nucleotides outside the gene matches: 12. This CDR3 has 18 amino acids. This CDR3 is CASSQKGASGGAGETQYF. DNA for the CDR3: TGTGCCAGCAGCCAAAAAGGCGCTAGCGGGGGGGCCGGGGAGACCCAGTACTTC.

V is TRBV14 and J is TRBJ1-4; no reliable D call. Germline CDR1 is SGHDN and CDR2 is FVKESK. This CDR3 spans 17 amino acids. Trimming left V 3 bases short and J 8 bases short, with 22 bases between. The CDR3 here is CASSQKNWTVEGEKLFF. The CDR3 DNA reads as TGTGCCAGCAGCCAGAAAAACTGGACGGTTGAGGGCGAAAAACTGTTTTTT.

The chain uses TRBV6-5 and TRBJ1-2; D perhaps matches TRBD1 (6 bases). V was clipped by 6 bases and J by 1 base, with 12 bases between them. This CDR3 spans 14 amino acids. The germline V gene encodes CDR1 MNHEY and CDR2 SVGAGI. The CDR3 nucleotides read TGTGCCAGCAGCCGCCGGACAGATAACTATGGCTACACCTTC. This gives the protein CASSRRTDNYGYTF.

The chain is built from TRBV6-1 and TRBJ1-1; no definite D call. V was pared by 6 bases and J by 1 base, with 9 bases between. This CDR3 spans 13 amino acids. Germline CDR1 reads MNHNS; CDR2 reads SASEGT. CDR3 sequence: CASSGLTNTEAFF. Here the CDR3 DNA reads TGTGCCAGCAGCGGACTGACGAACACTGAAGCTTTCTTT.

The rearrangement uses TRBV5-1 and TRBJ2-3; D uncertain. CDR1 SGHRS and CDR2 YFSETQ come from the germline V gene. V lost 0 bases and J lost 1, with 3 bases in between. This CDR3 region has 13 residues. The CDR3 reads CASSLVGTDTQYF. The CDR3 DNA sequence: TGCGCCAGCAGCTTGGTCGGCACAGATACGCAGTATTTT. The full variable domain, in which reference TRBV5-1 and TRBJ2-3 provide the parts outside the CDR3, is KAGVTQTPRYLIKTRGQQVTLSCSPISGHRSVSWYQQTPGQGLQFLFEYFSETQRNKGNFPGRFSGRQFSNSRSEMNVSTLELGDSALYLCASSLVGTDTQYFGPGTRLTVL.

This chain links TRBV6-5 with TRBJ2-5, with TRBD2 identical over 7 bases. The germline CDR1 and CDR2 sequences are MNHEY and SVGAGI. There are 16 residues in the CDR3. The J segment lost 5 bases and the V segment lost 0 bases, leaving 9 bases of the junction unmatched. The CDR3 coding sequence is TGTGCCAGCAGTTACTCGGGTAGCGGGCTTAGGGAGACCCAGTACTTC. Amino acid sequence: CASSYSGSGLRETQYF.

This rearrangement joins TRBV30 to TRBJ2-4; D unresolved. CDR1 and CDR2 (germline): GTSNPN, SVGIG (reference sequence). With 3 bases removed from V and 5 bases from J, the gap between germline ends came to 8 bases. The CDR3 length is 12 residues. The CDR3 loop reads CAWRSFQNIQYF. The CDR3 nucleotides read TGTGCCTGGAGGAGCTTCCAAAACATTCAGTACTTC.

This clone has just a few counts. CDR3: CAWSTGQSNSRNQPQHF. The CDR3 DNA is TGTGCCTGGAGTACGGGACAGTCTAATAGCCGCAATCAGCCCCAGCATTTT. The J gene is TRBJ1-5, the V gene TRBV30, with TRBD1 matching over 7 bases. The CDR3 runs to 17 residues. Germline V CDR1 and CDR2: GTSNPN, SVGIG (reference sequence). V shed 2 bases, J shed 2 bases, and the junction held 12 bases outside the gene matches.

This clone is labeled as medium-sized (0.01 to 0.1%). The chain couples TRBV18 to TRBJ1-2, with D tentatively TRBD1 (5 bases). Germline CDR1 reads KGHSH; CDR2 reads LQKENI. CDR3 length: 14 amino acids. Trimming took 4 bases from V and 4 from J, leaving 13 bases between them. The CDR3 DNA follows: TGTGCCAGCTCACGTCGGGGACGGCTCTATGGCTACACCTTC. This codes for CASSRRGRLYGYTF.

The rearrangement uses TRBV6-6 and TRBJ2-6; maybe TRBD2 (5 bases). Germline V gene lookup returns CDR1 MNHNY and CDR2 SVGAGI (reference sequence). V lost 7 bases and J lost 1, with 11 bases in between. The CDR3 consists of 15 residues. CDR3: CASIHGDSGANVLTF. As DNA, the CDR3 is TGTGCCAGCATCCACGGGGATTCTGGGGCCAACGTCCTGACTTTC.

The chain joins TRBV6-1 to TRBJ2-1, with 8 positions matching TRBD1. Unmatched junction bases numbered 7, after V lost 5 bases and J lost 4 bases. The CDR3 spans 15 residues. Germline values: CDR1 MNHNS, CDR2 SASEGT. CDR3 in DNA: TGTGCCAGCAGTCCCCGGGACAGGAGTTACAATGAGCAGTTCTTC. Its translation is CASSPRDRSYNEQFF.

The rearrangement joins TRBV4-1 to TRBJ2-1, with 11 bases aligning to TRBD2. The CDR3 has 16 amino acids. Germline V lookup: CDR1 MGHRA, CDR2 YSYEKL. The junction had 7 bases not matched to a gene; V was cut back by 2 bases and J by 7 bases. CDR3 region: CASSQPTSGKGNEQFF. Here the CDR3 DNA reads TGCGCCAGCAGCCAACCGACTAGCGGGAAAGGTAATGAGCAGTTCTTC.